These 14 T cell receptor beta chains came from one sample sequenced in a study of blood T cell repertoires in COVID-19. The repertoire was sequenced with immunoSEQ multiplex PCR; TCRdb's copy has only in-frame clones and lacks some. The data show 270,000 or so clones, about four fifths seen once. The specimen sequenced was peripheral blood. These receptors all stem from a woman in her fifties or sixties with active or convalescent COVID-19.

V usage is TRBV5-1 and J usage is TRBJ2-7, with TRBD1 matching over 8 bases. J lost 2 bases, V lost 5 bases, and 9 bases had no gene match. The CDR3 length is 15 residues. CDR1 and CDR2 (germline): SGHRS, YFSETQ. The CDR3 region is CASRLLQGAPYEQYF. The DNA of the CDR3 is TGCGCCAGCAGACTTCTTCAGGGGGCTCCCTACGAGCAGTACTTC. The full variable domain, completed using reference TRBV5-1 and TRBJ2-7, is KAGVTQTPRYLIKTRGQQVTLSCSPISGHRSVSWYQQTPGQGLQFLFEYFSETQRNKGNFPGRFSGRQFSNSRSEMNVSTLELGDSALYLCASRLLQGAPYEQYFGPGTRLTVT.

The V gene is TRBV19, the J gene TRBJ1-5; a weak D match, TRBD1 (6 bases). The V end lost 6 bases, the J end lost 2 bases, and 8 bases lay between the germline ends. The CDR3 is 13 amino acids. The germline V gene has CDR1 LNHDA and CDR2 SQIVND (reference sequence). The CDR3 spells CASRRQGNQPQHF. CDR3 DNA: TGTGCCAGTAGGCGACAGGGCAATCAGCCCCAGCATTTT.

The chain joins TRBV7-9 to TRBJ1-4; D might be TRBD1 (5 bases). The CDR3 consists of 16 residues. The germline CDR1 and CDR2 sequences are SEHNR and FQNEAQ (reference sequence). Trimming cost V 5 bases and J 1 base, with 14 bases left between them. The CDR3: CASSPRGYRTNEKLFF. The CDR3 bases are TGTGCCAGCAGCCCCCGGGGGTATCGAACTAATGAAAAACTGTTTTTT.

Here the CDR3 DNA reads TGTGCCAGCAGCGGCACACCGGGTGGGACCCAGTACTTC. This translates into CASSGTPGGTQYF. The chain links TRBV5-6 to TRBJ2-5; D unclear. The CDR3 consists of 13 residues. Germline lookup yields CDR1 SGHDT and CDR2 YYEEEE. V was trimmed by 4 bases and J by 7 bases, leaving 14 bases between them.

The chain uses TRBV19 and TRBJ1-4; no reliable D call. CDR1 LNHDA and CDR2 SQIVND come from the germline V gene (reference sequence). Trimming shortened V by 6 bases and J by 2 bases, and 10 bases separated the two germline ends. This CDR3 has 14 amino acids. The CDR3 coding sequence is TGTGCCAGTAGCACGGGGTTGACTAATGAAAAACTGTTTTTT. This encodes CASSTGLTNEKLFF.

This chain links TRBV5-8 with TRBJ2-5; TRBD1 matches 10 bases. V was clipped by 4 bases and J by 4 bases; unmatched bases: 13. This CDR3 has 17 amino acids. The germline gives CDR1 SGHTS, CDR2 YDEGEE. The CDR3 loop reads CASSPPSGTGDVETQYF. The CDR3 bases are TGTGCCAGCAGCCCCCCCTCCGGGACAGGGGATGTAGAGACCCAGTACTTC.

The chain joins TRBV5-1 to TRBJ2-7, with D possibly matching TRBD2 (5 bases). Germline loops: CDR1 SGHRS, CDR2 YFSETQ. The CDR3 loop spans 14 amino acids. Between the trimmed V and J ends, which lost 1 base and 5 bases, there was a span of 13 bases. The CDR3 DNA reads TGCGCCAGCAGCTTGAGACTCACTAGGGACGAGCAGTACTTC. This sequence encodes CASSLRLTRDEQYF.

In nucleotides, the CDR3 is TGTGCCAGCAGTCCTTACCGTCTTTGGGGCGGAGGGGATCAGCCCCAGCATTTT. It is translated as CASSPYRLWGGGDQPQHF. V and J are TRBV27 and TRBJ1-5, with D maybe TRBD1 (5 bases). The germline V and J ends were trimmed by 5 bases and 5 bases, with 25 bases remaining between them. Germline V gene lookup returns CDR1 MNHEY and CDR2 SMNVEV (reference sequence). The CDR3 contains 18 residues.

V usage is TRBV19 and J usage is TRBJ1-5, with D tentatively TRBD1 (5 bases). This CDR3 is built from 15 residues. Deletions cut 5 bases from V and 4 bases from J, with 15 bases between. The V gene's germline CDR1 is LNHDA and CDR2 SQIVND (reference sequence). Here the CDR3 reads CASSWEGRGNQPQHF. CDR3 nucleotides: TGTGCCAGTAGTTGGGAGGGGCGCGGAAATCAGCCCCAGCATTTT.

The chain uses TRBV2 and TRBJ1-2; D remains unclear. CDR3 length: 14 amino acids. Germline V gene sequence: CDR1 SNHLY, CDR2 FYNNEI. V dropped 3 bases and J dropped 0 bases, with 8 bases sitting between them. The CDR3 sequence is CASSEDSANYGYTF. The CDR3 region has the DNA TGTGCCAGCAGTGAGGACTCAGCTAACTATGGCTACACCTTC.

The chain carries TRBV15 and TRBJ1-5, with D perhaps TRBD1 (6 bases). V was clipped by 0 bases and J by 7 bases, with 13 bases between them. The CDR3 spans 15 residues. The V gene's germline CDR1 is LNHNV and CDR2 YYDKDF (reference sequence). Here the CDR3 DNA reads TGTGCCACCAGCAGAGATGGTGCAGGGGACCAGCCCCAGCATTTT. It codes for CATSRDGAGDQPQHF.

The CDR3 sequence is CASSQDQAMNTGELFF. For the CDR3, the DNA is TGTGCCAGCAGCCAAGATCAGGCTATGAACACCGGGGAGCTGTTTTTT. The chain links TRBV3-1 (or the pseudogene TRBV3-2) to TRBJ2-2, with D hard to call. Germline CDR1 is LGHDT and CDR2 is YNNKEL (reference sequence). Trimming left V 0 bases short and J 1 base short, with 9 bases between. The CDR3 contains 16 residues.

This clone was seen a few times. The rearrangement joins TRBV5-1 to TRBJ2-6; 8 positions match TRBD1. CDR1 is SGHRS, CDR2 YFSETQ, per germline. CDR3 length equals 17 residues. V lost 7 bases to trimming and J lost 0 bases; unmatched junction nucleotides: 9. This chain's CDR3 is CASGTGGLTSGANVLTF. CDR3 sequence (DNA): TGCGCCAGCGGGACAGGAGGCTTAACCTCTGGGGCCAACGTCCTGACTTTC.

This chain connects TRBV21-1 to TRBJ2-1; the D call TRBD2 from the table was never checked on the DNA. TRBV21-1 is assigned pseudogene status. This CDR3 region has 20 residues. In DNA, the CDR3 is TGTGCCAGCAGCAAAGACAAGGTTAGCGGGGGGCCAACGACATACAATGAGCAGTTCTTC. Its protein is CASSKDKVSGGPTTYNEQFF.